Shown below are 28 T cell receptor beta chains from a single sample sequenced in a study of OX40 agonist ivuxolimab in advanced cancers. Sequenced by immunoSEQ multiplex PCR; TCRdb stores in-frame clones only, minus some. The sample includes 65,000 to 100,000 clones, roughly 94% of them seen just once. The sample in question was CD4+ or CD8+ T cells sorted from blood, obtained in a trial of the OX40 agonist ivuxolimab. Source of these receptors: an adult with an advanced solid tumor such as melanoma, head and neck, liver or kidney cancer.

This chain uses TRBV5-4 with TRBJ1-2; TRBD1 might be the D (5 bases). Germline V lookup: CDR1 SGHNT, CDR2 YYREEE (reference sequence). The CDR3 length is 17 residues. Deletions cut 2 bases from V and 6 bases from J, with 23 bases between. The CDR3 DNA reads TGTGCCAGCAGCTTCTACCCCCAAACGATGACAGTGGATGGCTACACCTTC. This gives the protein CASSFYPQTMTVDGYTF.

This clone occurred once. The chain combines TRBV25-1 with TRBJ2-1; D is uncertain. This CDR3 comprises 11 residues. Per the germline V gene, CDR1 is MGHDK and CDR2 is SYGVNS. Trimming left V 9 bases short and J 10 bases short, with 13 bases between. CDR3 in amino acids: CASEMLGEQFF. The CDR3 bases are TGTGCCAGTGAAATGCTAGGGGAGCAGTTCTTC.

The CDR3 coding sequence is TGTGCCAGCGGCAAGGGTGGGCCTCAGCCCCAGCATTTT. This sequence encodes CASGKGGPQPQHF. The chain uses TRBV28 and TRBJ1-5; no definite D call. This CDR3 is built from 13 residues. Trimming shortened V by 8 bases and J by 6 bases, and 14 bases separated the two germline ends. Germline V CDR1 and CDR2: MDHEN, SYDVKM.

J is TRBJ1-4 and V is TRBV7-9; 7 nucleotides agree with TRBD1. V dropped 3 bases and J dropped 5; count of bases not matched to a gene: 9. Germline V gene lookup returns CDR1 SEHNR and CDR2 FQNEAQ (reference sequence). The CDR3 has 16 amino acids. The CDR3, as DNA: TGTGCCAGCAGCTTGGTCGTACAGGGGTACAATGAAAAACTGTTTTTT. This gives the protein CASSLVVQGYNEKLFF. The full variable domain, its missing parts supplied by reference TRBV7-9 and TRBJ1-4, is DTGVSQNPRHKITKRGQNVTFRCDPISEHNRLYWYRQTLGQGPEFLTYFQNEAQLEKSRLLSDRFSAERPKGSFSTLEIQRTEQGDSAMYLCASSLVVQGYNEKLFFGSGTQLSVL.

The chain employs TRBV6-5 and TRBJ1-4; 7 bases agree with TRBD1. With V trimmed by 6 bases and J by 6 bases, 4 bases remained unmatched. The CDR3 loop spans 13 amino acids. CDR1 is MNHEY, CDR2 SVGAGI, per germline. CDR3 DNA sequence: TGTGCCAGCAGGTACAGGGGAGATGAAAAACTGTTTTTT. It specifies CASRYRGDEKLFF.

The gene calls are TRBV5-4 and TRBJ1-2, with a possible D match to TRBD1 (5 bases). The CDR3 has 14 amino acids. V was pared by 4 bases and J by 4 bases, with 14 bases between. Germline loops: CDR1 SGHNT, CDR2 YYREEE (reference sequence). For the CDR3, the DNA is TGTGCCAGCAGCCCGGTCGGGGCAGGCTATGGCTACACCTTC. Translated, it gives CASSPVGAGYGYTF.

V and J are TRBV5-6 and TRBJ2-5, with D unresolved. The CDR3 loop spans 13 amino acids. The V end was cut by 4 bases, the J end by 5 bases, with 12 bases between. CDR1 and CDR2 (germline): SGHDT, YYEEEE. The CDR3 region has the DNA TGTGCCAGCAGCCTCGTTGGGCAGGAGACCCAGTACTTC. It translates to CASSLVGQETQYF.

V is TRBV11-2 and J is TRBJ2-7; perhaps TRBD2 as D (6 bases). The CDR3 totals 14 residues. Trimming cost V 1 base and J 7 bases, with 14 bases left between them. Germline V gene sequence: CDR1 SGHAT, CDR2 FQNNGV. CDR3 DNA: TGTGCCAGCAGCTTAGCGGGGGAACCTCGGGAGCAGTACTTC. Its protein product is CASSLAGEPREQYF. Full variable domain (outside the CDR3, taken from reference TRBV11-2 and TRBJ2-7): EAGVAQSPRYKIIEKRQSVAFWCNPISGHATLYWYQQILGQGPKLLIQFQNNGVVDDSQLPKDRFSAERLKGVDSTLKIQPAKLEDSAVYLCASSLAGEPREQYFGPGTRLTVT.

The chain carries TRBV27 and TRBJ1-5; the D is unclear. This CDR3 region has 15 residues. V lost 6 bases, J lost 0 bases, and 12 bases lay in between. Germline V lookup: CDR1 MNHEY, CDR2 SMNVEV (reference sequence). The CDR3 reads CASRLEVYSNQPQHF. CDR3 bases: TGTGCCAGCAGATTAGAAGTGTATAGCAATCAGCCCCAGCATTTT.

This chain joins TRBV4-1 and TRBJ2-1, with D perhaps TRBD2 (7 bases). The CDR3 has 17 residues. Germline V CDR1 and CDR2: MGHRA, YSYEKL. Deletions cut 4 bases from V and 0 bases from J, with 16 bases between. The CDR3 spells CASSRGEGVSSYNEQFF. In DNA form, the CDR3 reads TGCGCCAGCAGCCGGGGGGAGGGGGTGAGCTCCTACAATGAGCAGTTCTTC.

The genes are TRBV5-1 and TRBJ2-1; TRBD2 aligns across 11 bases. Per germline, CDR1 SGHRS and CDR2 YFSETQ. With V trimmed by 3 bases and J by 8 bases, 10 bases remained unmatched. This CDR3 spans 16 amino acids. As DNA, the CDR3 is TGCGCCAGCAGCTGGGCCCTAGCGGGAGGTGTAGATGAGCAGTTCTTC. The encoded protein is CASSWALAGGVDEQFF.

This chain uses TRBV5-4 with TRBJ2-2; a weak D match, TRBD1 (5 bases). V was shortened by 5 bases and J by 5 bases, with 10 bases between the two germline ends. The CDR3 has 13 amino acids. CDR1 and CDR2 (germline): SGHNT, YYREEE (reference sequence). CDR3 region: CASSISGTGELFF. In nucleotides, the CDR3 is TGTGCCAGCAGTATTTCAGGGACCGGGGAGCTGTTTTTT.

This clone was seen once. CDR3 sequence reads: CASTSDVNTEAFF. CDR3 sequence (DNA): TGTGCCAGCACCTCGGACGTGAACACTGAAGCTTTCTTT. V usage is TRBV7-9 and J usage is TRBJ1-1; D gene uncertain. V was cut by 7 bases and J by 0 bases, with 9 bases left in between. The germline CDR1 and CDR2 sequences are SEHNR and FQNEAQ (reference sequence). The CDR3 spans 13 residues.

CDR3 protein: CASSLGTGEFYGYTF. The DNA for the CDR3 is TGTGCCAGCAGCTTGGGGACAGGGGAATTCTATGGCTACACCTTC. V is TRBV5-6 and J is TRBJ1-2; 9 bases are shared with TRBD1. The CDR3 has 15 amino acids. V lost 0 bases, J lost 4 bases, and 4 bases stayed unmatched. The germline gives CDR1 SGHDT, CDR2 YYEEEE.

The CDR3 sequence: CASSSRQAPYEQYF. The CDR3 DNA reads as TGTGCCAGCAGTTCAAGACAGGCTCCCTACGAGCAGTACTTC. The chain has TRBV7-9 and TRBJ2-7; TRBD1 is a possible D gene (6 bases). The CDR3 runs to 14 residues. Deletions cut 6 bases from V and 2 bases from J, with 14 bases between. Germline CDR1 reads SEHNR; CDR2 reads FQNEAQ (reference sequence).

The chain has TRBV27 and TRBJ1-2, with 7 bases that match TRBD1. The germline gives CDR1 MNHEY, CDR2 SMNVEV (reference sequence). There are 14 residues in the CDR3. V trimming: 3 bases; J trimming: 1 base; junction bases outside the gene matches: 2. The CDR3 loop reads CASSFRGDNYGYTF. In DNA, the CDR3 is TGTGCCAGCAGTTTCAGGGGGGATAACTATGGCTACACCTTC.

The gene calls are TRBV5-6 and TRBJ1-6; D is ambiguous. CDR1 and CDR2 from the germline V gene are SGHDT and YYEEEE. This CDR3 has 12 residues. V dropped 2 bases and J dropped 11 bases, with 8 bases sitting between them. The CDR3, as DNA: TGTGCCAGCAGCTTCGGGCAGGCACCCCTCCACTTT. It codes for CASSFGQAPLHF.

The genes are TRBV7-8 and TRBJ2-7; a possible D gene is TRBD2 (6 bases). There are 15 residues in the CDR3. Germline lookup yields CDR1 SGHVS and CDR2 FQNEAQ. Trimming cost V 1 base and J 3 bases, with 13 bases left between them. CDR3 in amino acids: CASSLDLAANYEQYF. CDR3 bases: TGTGCCAGCAGCTTAGATTTAGCGGCCAACTACGAGCAGTACTTC.

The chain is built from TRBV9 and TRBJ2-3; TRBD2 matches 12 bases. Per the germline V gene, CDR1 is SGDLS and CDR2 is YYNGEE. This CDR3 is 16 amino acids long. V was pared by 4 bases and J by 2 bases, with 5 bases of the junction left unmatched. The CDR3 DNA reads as TGTGCCAGCAGCCATGGACTAGCGGGAACCACAGATACGCAGTATTTT. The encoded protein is CASSHGLAGTTDTQYF.

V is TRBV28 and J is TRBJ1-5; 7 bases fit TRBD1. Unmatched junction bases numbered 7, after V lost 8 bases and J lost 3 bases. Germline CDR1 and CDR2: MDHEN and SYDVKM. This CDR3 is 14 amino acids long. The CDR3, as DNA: TGTGCCAGCCGGGAGACAGGGATCAATCAGCCCCAGCATTTT. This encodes CASRETGINQPQHF.

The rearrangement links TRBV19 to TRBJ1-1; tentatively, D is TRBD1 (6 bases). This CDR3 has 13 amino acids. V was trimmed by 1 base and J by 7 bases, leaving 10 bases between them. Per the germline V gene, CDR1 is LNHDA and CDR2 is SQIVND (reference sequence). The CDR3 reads CASSIAGAGEAFF. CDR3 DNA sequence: TGTGCCAGTAGTATAGCAGGGGCTGGTGAAGCTTTCTTT.

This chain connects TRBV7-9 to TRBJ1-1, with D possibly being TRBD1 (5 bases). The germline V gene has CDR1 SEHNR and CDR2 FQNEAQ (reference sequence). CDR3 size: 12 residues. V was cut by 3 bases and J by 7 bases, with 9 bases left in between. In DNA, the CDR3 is TGTGCCAGCAGCTTCGGGGCTTTTGAAGCTTTCTTT. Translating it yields CASSFGAFEAFF.

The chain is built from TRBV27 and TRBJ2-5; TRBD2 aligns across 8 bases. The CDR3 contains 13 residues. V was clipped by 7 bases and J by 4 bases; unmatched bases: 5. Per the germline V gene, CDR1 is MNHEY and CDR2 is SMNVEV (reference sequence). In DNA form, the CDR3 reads TGTGCCAGCAACCCGCGGGGGGTAGAGACCCAGTACTTC. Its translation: CASNPRGVETQYF.

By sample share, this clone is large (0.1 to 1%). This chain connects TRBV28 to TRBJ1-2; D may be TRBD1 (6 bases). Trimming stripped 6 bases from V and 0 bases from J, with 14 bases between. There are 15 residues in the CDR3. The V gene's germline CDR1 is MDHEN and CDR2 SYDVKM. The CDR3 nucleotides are TGTGCCAGCAGAGTGCGGGGGGCAGCTAACTATGGCTACACCTTC. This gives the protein CASRVRGAANYGYTF.

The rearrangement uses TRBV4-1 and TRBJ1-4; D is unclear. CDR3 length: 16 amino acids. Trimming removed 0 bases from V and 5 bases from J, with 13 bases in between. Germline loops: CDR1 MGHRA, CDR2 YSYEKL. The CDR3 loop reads CASSQDERGLNEKLFF. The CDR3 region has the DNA TGCGCCAGCAGCCAAGATGAGAGAGGCTTAAATGAAAAACTGTTTTTT.

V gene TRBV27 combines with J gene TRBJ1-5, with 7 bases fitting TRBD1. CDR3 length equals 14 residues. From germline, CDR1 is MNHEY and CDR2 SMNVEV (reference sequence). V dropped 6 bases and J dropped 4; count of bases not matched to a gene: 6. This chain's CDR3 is CASSLGTANQPQHF. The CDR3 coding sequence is TGTGCCAGCAGCCTCGGGACAGCTAATCAGCCCCAGCATTTT.

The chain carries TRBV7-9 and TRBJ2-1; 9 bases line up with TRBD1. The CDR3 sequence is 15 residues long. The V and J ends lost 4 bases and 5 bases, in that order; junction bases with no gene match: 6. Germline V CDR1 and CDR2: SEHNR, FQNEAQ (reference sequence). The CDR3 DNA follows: TGTGCCAGCAGCTCACGGGACAGGGCCCACAATGAGCAGTTCTTC. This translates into CASSSRDRAHNEQFF.

The CDR3 bases are TGTGCCAGTAGTCCAGGACAGGGAGCTAGGGACTACAATGAGCAGTTCTTC. Its translation: CASSPGQGARDYNEQFF. The chain couples TRBV19 to TRBJ2-1; 8 nucleotides align to TRBD1. Trimming took 5 bases from V and 3 from J; bases not matched to a gene: 12. There are 17 residues in the CDR3. The germline gives CDR1 LNHDA, CDR2 SQIVND (reference sequence).